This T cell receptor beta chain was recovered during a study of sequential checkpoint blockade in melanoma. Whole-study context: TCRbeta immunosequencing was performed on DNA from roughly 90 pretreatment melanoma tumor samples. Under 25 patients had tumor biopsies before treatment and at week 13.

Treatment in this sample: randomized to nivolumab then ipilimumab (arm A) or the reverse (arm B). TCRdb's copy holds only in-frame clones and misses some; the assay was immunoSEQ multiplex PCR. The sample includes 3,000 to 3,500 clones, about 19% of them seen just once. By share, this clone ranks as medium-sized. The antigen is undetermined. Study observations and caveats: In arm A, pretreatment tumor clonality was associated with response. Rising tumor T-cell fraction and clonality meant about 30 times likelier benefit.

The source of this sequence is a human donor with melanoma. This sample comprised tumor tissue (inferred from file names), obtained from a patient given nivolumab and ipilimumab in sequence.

DNA of the CDR3: TGTGCCAGCAGCTCAGAGGGACTAGCGGGAGGCAATGAGCAGTTCTTC. Translated, it gives CASSSEGLAGGNEQFF. The V gene is TRBV11-3, the J gene TRBJ2-1; 15 positions match TRBD2. V dropped 4 bases and J dropped 6; count of bases not matched to a gene: 4. CDR1 and CDR2 from the germline V gene are SGHNT and YENEEA. This CDR3 has 16 amino acids.